This T cell receptor beta chain stems from a study of cytomegalovirus exposure and HLA in healthy donors. A word on this clone: What it binds is unknown. The same CDR3 can be traced to other DNA sequences in this sample.

Healthy bone marrow donors formed the donor group. Germline V gene sequence: CDR1 MNHEY, CDR2 SMNVEV (reference sequence). The CDR3 runs 14 residues. V shed 2 bases and J shed 1 base, with 6 bases lying between them. Regarding the study as a whole: CMV serostatus alone was available as immune exposure information.

PCR primers comprised 60 Vbeta and 13 Jbeta primers. TCRdb keeps only in-frame clones here, not all; method: immunoSEQ multiplex PCR. Altogether about 130,000 clones are present, over 70% being singletons, with the ten largest covering about 3.3%. Sequenced: PBMCs. The source of this sequence is a woman between 45 and 60 years old in good health and CMV-seronegative. The genes are TRBV27 and TRBJ1-5; maybe TRBD1 (5 bases). In DNA form, the CDR3 reads TGTGCCAGCAGTTTACAGGGAAGCAATCAGCCCCAGCATTTT. Its translation: CASSLQGSNQPQHF.